The 14 T cell receptor beta chains below all came from one sample that was sequenced in a study of shared clonotypes between healthy human individuals. Only in-frame clones appear in the TCRdb table, and some are missing; sequencing was by immunoSEQ multiplex PCR. Here the sample spans about 2.3 million clones, under 95% being singletons. Sequencing used naive CD4+ T cells from PBMCs. The subset here: CD45RA+ positively selected. Every receptor here comes from a man younger than 35 in good health. Some clones in this sample may be carry-over from other donors' samples.

The rearrangement joins TRBV5-1 to TRBJ2-3; possible D gene TRBD1, 5 bases. Trimming took off 4 bases at V and 2 bases at J, with 11 bases between the two ends. The CDR3 covers 14 residues. Germline V lookup: CDR1 SGHRS, CDR2 YFSETQ. Here the CDR3 reads CASSQGSTTDTQYF. The DNA of the CDR3 is TGCGCCAGCAGCCAGGGATCGACCACAGATACGCAGTATTTT.

The gene calls are TRBV2 and TRBJ2-1; D uncertain. Trimming left V 6 bases short and J 5 bases short, with 14 bases between. Germline CDR1 and CDR2: SNHLY and FYNNEI. CDR3 size: 14 residues. The CDR3 sequence: CASRSVDGDNEQFF. The CDR3 DNA follows: TGTGCCAGCAGAAGTGTAGATGGTGACAATGAGCAGTTCTTC.

The CDR3 sequence is CASSLMASGGRGNEQFF. CDR3 sequence (DNA): TGCGCCAGCAGCTTGATGGCCTCTGGCGGGAGGGGCAATGAGCAGTTCTTC. This rearrangement joins TRBV5-1 to TRBJ2-1, with 9 nucleotides matching TRBD2. The CDR3 runs 17 residues. Germline-derived CDR1 and CDR2 are SGHRS and YFSETQ. Trimming took 1 base from V and 6 from J; bases not matched to a gene: 11.

This clone was detected once. V gene TRBV7-2 combines with J gene TRBJ2-7, with D unclear. Germline CDR1 and CDR2: SGHTA and FQGNSA. V gave up 3 bases and J gave up 0 bases, with 9 bases separating them. This CDR3 comprises 14 residues. CDR3 in amino acids: CASSFLASSYEQYF. The CDR3 region has the DNA TGTGCCAGCAGCTTTTTGGCGAGCTCCTACGAGCAGTACTTC.

This clone was counted once. V and J are TRBV7-2 and TRBJ2-1; D is unresolved. V was shortened by 0 bases and J by 5 bases, with 8 bases between the two germline ends. Germline V gene sequence: CDR1 SGHTA, CDR2 FQGNSA. The CDR3 is made up of 14 amino acids. In DNA, the CDR3 is TGTGCCAGCAGCTTAGCTAGAGAGAACAATGAGCAGTTCTTC. It yields the protein CASSLARENNEQFF.

V and J are TRBV27 and TRBJ2-1; TRBD2 matches at 9 bases. Trimming took 0 bases from V and 5 from J; bases not matched to a gene: 5. This CDR3 is 16 amino acids long. Germline CDR1 reads MNHEY; CDR2 reads SMNVEV (reference sequence). The CDR3 loop reads CASSLSRSGGNNEQFF. In DNA form, the CDR3 reads TGTGCCAGCAGTTTATCGAGGAGCGGGGGGAACAATGAGCAGTTCTTC.

The chain couples TRBV6-1 to TRBJ1-1; D gene uncertain. Trimming took 4 bases from V and 0 from J, leaving 12 bases between them. The germline V gene encodes CDR1 MNHNS and CDR2 SASEGT. The CDR3 contains 15 residues. The CDR3 nucleotides read TGTGCCAGCAGTGCGCTAAGTCTTCTGAACACTGAAGCTTTCTTT. Residues: CASSALSLLNTEAFF.

The V gene is TRBV15, the J gene TRBJ1-5; a possible D gene is TRBD1 (5 bases). V was pared by 4 bases and J by 7 bases, with 14 bases between. The CDR3 has 14 residues. Germline V CDR1 and CDR2: LNHNV, YYDKDF (reference sequence). The CDR3 nucleotides are TGTGCCACCAGCACATACAGGTTTGGACAGCCCCAGCATTTT. Encoded protein: CATSTYRFGQPQHF.

This clone was detected only once. The J gene is TRBJ2-1, the V gene TRBV7-7; D unresolved. Trimming removed 3 bases from V and 0 bases from J, with 9 bases in between. The V gene's germline CDR1 is SSHAT and CDR2 FNYEAQ (reference sequence). CDR3 size: 15 residues. The CDR3 DNA reads TGTGCCAGCAGCTTGACGATTACCTCCTACAATGAGCAGTTCTTC. Translation: CASSLTITSYNEQFF.

For this clone: The sample has other DNA sequences that encode this CDR3 too. The CDR3 region has the DNA TGTGCCAGCAGCCTACGCAGCTCTGGGGCCAACGTCCTGACTTTC. Protein product: CASSLRSSGANVLTF. The chain carries TRBV5-4 and TRBJ2-6; D remains ambiguous. The CDR3 has 15 amino acids. Germline V gene data show CDR1 as SGHNT and CDR2 as YYREEE (reference sequence). Deletions cut 4 bases from V and 0 bases from J, with 8 bases between.

The gene calls are TRBV18 and TRBJ1-2; no definite D call. Germline V CDR1 and CDR2: KGHSH, LQKENI. V shed 3 bases and J shed 8 bases, with 13 bases lying between them. This CDR3 is 13 amino acids long. The CDR3 sequence: CASSPGRTGGYTF. CDR3 DNA sequence: TGTGCCAGCTCACCGGGCAGAACGGGCGGCTACACCTTC. Looking up the rest from reference TRBV18 and TRBJ1-2 gives the full variable domain: NAGVMQNPRHLVRRRGQEARLRCSPMKGHSHVYWYRQLPEEGLKFMVYLQKENIIDESGMPKERFSAEFPKEGPSILRIQQVVRGDSAAYFCASSPGRTGGYTFGSGTRLTVV.

This chain connects TRBV18 to TRBJ2-7; TRBD1 matches at 9 bases. This CDR3 has 17 amino acids. With 3 bases clipped from V and 4 bases from J, the junction kept 13 bases outside the gene matches. The germline V gene has CDR1 KGHSH and CDR2 LQKENI. Written as DNA, the CDR3 is TGTGCCAGCTCACCCATAGGACAGGGGAGTGGGGCTTACGAGCAGTACTTC. This gives the protein CASSPIGQGSGAYEQYF.

The table lists this clone with a count of one. This rearrangement joins TRBV4-1 to TRBJ2-5; D ambiguous. Germline V lookup: CDR1 MGHRA, CDR2 YSYEKL. Trimming cost V 0 bases and J 2 bases, with 16 bases left between them. There are 17 residues in the CDR3. The DNA for the CDR3 is TGCGCCAGCAGCCAAGATGGCTTCGGGTGGCAGCAAGAGACCCAGTACTTC. It translates to CASSQDGFGWQQETQYF.

The genes are TRBV7-9 and TRBJ1-1; D gene uncertain. Germline assignment: CDR1 SEHNR and CDR2 FQNEAQ (reference sequence). This CDR3 contains 12 residues. V lost 1 base and J 8 bases, leaving 8 bases between the germline ends. The CDR3 spells CASSLEVGEAFF. Here the CDR3 DNA reads TGTGCCAGCAGCTTAGAGGTGGGAGAAGCTTTCTTT.